A single sample is the source of the 9 T cell receptor beta chains below, sequenced in a study of blood T cell repertoires in COVID-19. Generated by immunoSEQ multiplex PCR, the TCRdb table keeps only in-frame clones and is missing some. The data show about 170,000 clones, with about four fifths seen just once and around 12% held by the top ten. The sequencing input was PBMCs or T cells enriched from blood (not recorded which). All receptors derive from a man aged 50 or older who had recovered from COVID-19.

The V and J genes are TRBV19 and TRBJ1-6; D remains ambiguous. This CDR3 region has 14 residues. The germline V gene encodes CDR1 LNHDA and CDR2 SQIVND (reference sequence). V was trimmed by 5 bases and J by 0 bases, leaving 5 bases between them. The CDR3 coding sequence is TGTGCCAGTAGTGAGGCCTCCTATAATTCACCCCTCCACTTT. Its translation: CASSEASYNSPLHF.

This CDR3 reads CASQGKEKLFF. The CDR3 region has the DNA TGTGCCAGCCAGGGGAAAGAAAAACTGTTTTTT. The rearrangement joins TRBV12-3 or TRBV12-4 to TRBJ1-4; the D gene is possibly TRBD1 (6 bases). The CDR3 spans 11 residues. Trimming stripped 8 bases from V and 8 bases from J, with 9 bases between.

The V call is TRBV6-5, the J call TRBJ2-7; the D is unclear. This CDR3 has 16 residues. Trimming removed 0 bases from V and 3 bases from J, with 15 bases in between. Looked up from germline, CDR1 is MNHEY and CDR2 is SVGAGI. CDR3 in amino acids: CASSYSSPSLGYEQYF. Written as DNA, the CDR3 is TGTGCCAGCAGTTACTCGTCACCCAGTCTAGGCTACGAGCAGTACTTC.

The rearrangement joins TRBV5-1 to TRBJ2-7, with D perhaps TRBD2 (6 bases). CDR3 length: 14 residues. CDR1 is SGHRS, CDR2 YFSETQ, per germline. V lost 0 bases and J 5 bases, leaving 12 bases between the germline ends. Written as DNA, the CDR3 is TGCGCCAGCAGCTTGGGACTAGTTGTGCACGAGCAGTACTTC. This translates into CASSLGLVVHEQYF. Filled out from reference TRBV5-1 and TRBJ2-7, the complete variable domain reads KAGVTQTPRYLIKTRGQQVTLSCSPISGHRSVSWYQQTPGQGLQFLFEYFSETQRNKGNFPGRFSGRQFSNSRSEMNVSTLELGDSALYLCASSLGLVVHEQYFGPGTRLTVT.

This clone was counted between two and nine times. This chain connects TRBV5-1 to TRBJ2-3, with 14 bases that match TRBD2. V lost 3 bases and J lost 9; bases outside the gene matches: 3. CDR3 size: 14 residues. CDR1 is SGHRS, CDR2 YFSETQ, per germline. This chain's CDR3 is CASSSTSGGDTQYF. CDR3 nucleotide sequence: TGCGCCAGCAGCTCGACTAGCGGGGGGGACACGCAGTATTTT.

The chain couples TRBV29-1 to TRBJ1-2; TRBD1 is a possible D gene (6 bases). V was cut by 0 bases and J by 6 bases, with 14 bases left in between. Germline V gene sequence: CDR1 SQVTM, CDR2 ANQGSEA. The CDR3 is made up of 14 amino acids. This CDR3 is CSVEDRPGADGYTF. The DNA of the CDR3 is TGCAGCGTTGAAGATCGGCCAGGGGCGGATGGCTACACCTTC.

The V gene is TRBV28, the J gene TRBJ1-6, with TRBD1 as a possible D gene (5 bases). The germline V gene encodes CDR1 MDHEN and CDR2 SYDVKM. The CDR3 has 16 residues. V was shortened by 1 base and J by 5 bases, with 12 bases between the two germline ends. The CDR3 DNA reads TGTGCCAGCAGTTTATTGTCGGGACTGAATAATTCACCCCTCCACTTT. It codes for CASSLLSGLNNSPLHF.

The V call is TRBV6-5, the J call TRBJ2-1; TRBD2 aligns across 12 bases. V lost 2 bases, J lost 5 bases, and 4 bases stayed unmatched. Germline loops: CDR1 MNHEY, CDR2 SVGAGI. The CDR3 sequence is 16 residues long. The CDR3 loop is CASSYPTSGGNNEQFF. For the CDR3, the DNA is TGTGCCAGCAGTTACCCCACTAGCGGGGGGAACAATGAGCAGTTCTTC.

The CDR3 nucleotides read TGTGCCAGCAGCTTAAGGGAAGGGGGACATGGCTACACCTTC. This gives the protein CASSLREGGHGYTF. This rearrangement joins TRBV7-8 to TRBJ1-2; D may be TRBD1 (6 bases). Germline CDR1 reads SGHVS; CDR2 reads FQNEAQ. The CDR3 is made up of 14 amino acids. Trimming shortened V by 2 bases and J by 6 bases, and 13 bases separated the two germline ends.